The 21 T cell receptor beta chains in this list originate from one sample, sequenced in a study of blood T cell repertoires in COVID-19. The protocol was immunoSEQ multiplex PCR, while the TCRdb copy is restricted to in-frame clones and leaves out a portion. Of around 300,000 clones listed, under 90% were seen once; the top ten hold 1.7%. Sequencing was done on a sample of PBMCs or T cells enriched from blood (not recorded which). The receptors here all came from a woman aged 35 to 49 who had recovered from COVID-19.

The V call is TRBV10-3, the J call TRBJ2-1; TRBD2 agrees at 7 bases. The CDR3 has 16 amino acids. Germline CDR1 reads ENHRY; CDR2 reads SYGVKD. The J segment lost 2 bases and the V segment lost 2 bases, leaving 6 bases of the junction unmatched. CDR3 bases: TGTGCCATCAGTGAGCTAGCGGCAGTGGCCTACAATGAGCAGTTCTTC. Residues: CAISELAAVAYNEQFF.

This clone was detected only once. The chain employs TRBV19 and TRBJ1-5, with 7 bases that match TRBD1. This CDR3 has 14 amino acids. Per germline, CDR1 LNHDA and CDR2 SQIVND (reference sequence). The trim removed 2 bases at V and 7 bases at J, leaving 5 bases unmatched. The CDR3 spells CASSIRRQGQPQHF. The CDR3 region has the DNA TGTGCCAGTAGTATACGGCGACAGGGCCAGCCCCAGCATTTT.

V and J are TRBV30 and TRBJ2-3; possible D gene TRBD1, 5 bases. Germline V lookup: CDR1 GTSNPN, CDR2 SVGIG (reference sequence). V was shortened by 3 bases and J by 4 bases, with 14 bases between the two germline ends. The CDR3 consists of 14 residues. CDR3 region: CAWSGRAPPDTQYF. The DNA for the CDR3 is TGTGCCTGGAGCGGCAGGGCGCCCCCAGATACGCAGTATTTT.

The rearrangement links TRBV5-4 to TRBJ1-2; D is unresolved. The CDR3 sequence is 14 residues long. Germline assignment: CDR1 SGHNT and CDR2 YYREEE (reference sequence). V was pared by 3 bases and J by 5 bases, with 14 bases between. The CDR3 nucleotides are TGTGCCAGCAGCTCCAAAGAGGCGGTTTATGGCTACACCTTC. The encoded protein is CASSSKEAVYGYTF.

J is TRBJ1-3 and V is TRBV28; D is possibly TRBD1 (6 bases). V lost 5 bases to trimming and J lost 2 bases, with 13 bases between them. The V gene's germline CDR1 is MDHEN and CDR2 SYDVKM. The CDR3 totals 15 residues. The CDR3 sequence is CASSGEGGAGNTIYF. CDR3 sequence (DNA): TGTGCCAGCAGTGGGGAAGGGGGGGCTGGAAACACCATATATTTT.

This clone is a singleton in its sample. The chain employs TRBV5-1 and TRBJ2-3; the D gene is possibly TRBD2 (6 bases). CDR1 is SGHRS and CDR2 is YFSETQ in the germline V gene. The length of the CDR3 is 17 residues. The ends were cut back, 4 bases at V and 3 bases at J, with 21 bases in the middle. The chain's CDR3 is CASSPNGSRRRTDTQYF. Written as DNA, the CDR3 is TGCGCCAGCAGCCCGAACGGGAGCCGCAGGAGGACAGATACGCAGTATTTT.

The chain uses TRBV9 and TRBJ2-5, with TRBD2 identical over 10 bases. The length of the CDR3 is 16 residues. The trim removed 3 bases at V and 0 bases at J, leaving 5 bases unmatched. Germline V gene lookup returns CDR1 SGDLS and CDR2 YYNGEE. The CDR3, as DNA: TGTGCCAGCAGCGCGGGGACTAGCGAGTACCAAGAGACCCAGTACTTC. Translated, it gives CASSAGTSEYQETQYF.

This sequence joins TRBV2 and TRBJ2-7; 9 bases align to TRBD2. This CDR3 comprises 16 residues. V lost 8 bases, J lost 4 bases, and 15 bases stayed unmatched. CDR1 and CDR2 from the germline V gene are SNHLY and FYNNEI. CDR3 nucleotide sequence: TGTGCCAGCTCCCCTAGAGCTCGACTAGCGGTGTACGAGCAGTACTTC. This translates into CASSPRARLAVYEQYF.

The chain is built from TRBV18 and TRBJ2-7; D might be TRBD1 (6 bases). Germline V gives CDR1 KGHSH, CDR2 LQKENI. Trimming took 3 bases from V and 6 from J, leaving 15 bases between them. This CDR3 has 14 residues. The CDR3 reads CASSPTSGASEQYF. The CDR3 DNA reads TGTGCCAGCTCACCGACTTCAGGGGCAAGCGAGCAGTACTTC.

V gene TRBV6-4 combines with J gene TRBJ2-1; 9 bases align to TRBD2. Germline V gives CDR1 MRHNA, CDR2 SNTAGT. V lost 5 bases to trimming and J lost 3 bases; unmatched junction nucleotides: 8. The CDR3 length is 16 residues. In DNA form, the CDR3 reads TGTGCCAGCAGTCTGTGGGCTAGCGGGGACTACAATGAGCAGTTCTTC. It yields the protein CASSLWASGDYNEQFF.

This clone was recorded a few times. The chain links TRBV6-2 or TRBV6-3 to TRBJ2-7; D may be TRBD2 (6 bases). CDR3 length equals 16 residues. V lost 2 bases to trimming and J lost 4 bases, with 18 bases between them. The V gene's germline CDR1 is MNHEY and CDR2 SVGEGT. The CDR3, as DNA: TGTGCCAGCAGTTACCCAAGATTCGGGGGTGGTTACGAGCAGTACTTC. This gives the protein CASSYPRFGGGYEQYF.

As to this clone: This specimen includes other DNA sequences encoding the same CDR3. CDR3 amino acids: CASSSGQGYGYTF. In nucleotides, the CDR3 is TGCGCCAGCAGCTCGGGACAGGGATATGGCTACACCTTC. The chain is built from TRBV5-1 and TRBJ1-2, with 9 bases identical to TRBD1. Germline lookup yields CDR1 SGHRS and CDR2 YFSETQ. This CDR3 has 13 amino acids. The J segment lost 5 bases and the V segment lost 3 bases, leaving 2 bases of the junction unmatched.

This clone appeared a single time. The rearrangement links TRBV27 to TRBJ2-1, with D tentatively TRBD2 (5 bases). The germline gives CDR1 MNHEY, CDR2 SMNVEV (reference sequence). V was pared by 2 bases and J by 5 bases, with 10 bases between. This CDR3 is built from 14 residues. The CDR3 loop reads CASSLRRRDNEQFF. The CDR3 nucleotides are TGTGCCAGCAGTTTAAGGCGGCGGGACAATGAGCAGTTCTTC.

V usage is TRBV2 and J usage is TRBJ1-2; 8 bases map to TRBD1. The CDR3 sequence is 19 residues long. Germline-derived CDR1 and CDR2 are SNHLY and FYNNEI. The J segment lost 1 base and the V segment lost 2 bases, leaving 15 bases of the junction unmatched. The CDR3 nucleotides read TGTGCCAGCAGTGAAAGGGGGGCGCGCCGGGACAGGAGTAACTATGGCTACACCTTC. As protein: CASSERGARRDRSNYGYTF.

V is TRBV6-2 or TRBV6-3 and J is TRBJ2-7; 10 nucleotides agree with TRBD2. The ends lost 4 bases at V and 3 bases at J; junction bases unmatched: 9. CDR1 and CDR2 (germline): MNHEY, SVGEGT. The CDR3 covers 16 residues. Here the CDR3 reads CASSFTSGAVGYEQYF. Written as DNA, the CDR3 is TGTGCCAGCAGTTTCACTAGCGGGGCCGTGGGCTACGAGCAGTACTTC.

The CDR3 coding sequence is TGTGCCAGCAGTTACTCGGCGGCAGGGGGCACGCAACTGTTTTTT. Translation gives CASSYSAAGGTQLFF. The rearrangement joins TRBV6-5 to TRBJ1-4; 8 nucleotides agree with TRBD1. Germline loops: CDR1 MNHEY, CDR2 SVGAGI. CDR3 size: 15 residues. The junction had 9 bases not matched to a gene; V was cut back by 0 bases and J by 12 bases.

This clone appeared a single time. This chain joins TRBV19 and TRBJ2-7; the match to TRBD2 covers 7 bases. V was clipped by 5 bases and J by 3 bases; unmatched bases: 13. The CDR3 consists of 16 residues. Germline CDR1 and CDR2: LNHDA and SQIVND (reference sequence). The chain's CDR3 is CASSPTSRVNFYEQYF. CDR3 DNA sequence: TGTGCCAGTAGTCCGACTAGCCGGGTGAATTTCTACGAGCAGTACTTC.

This chain joins TRBV9 and TRBJ2-3, with D uncertain. Germline V gives CDR1 SGDLS, CDR2 YYNGEE. Trimming stripped 0 bases from V and 1 base from J, with 12 bases between. The CDR3 has 16 residues. DNA of the CDR3: TGTGCCAGCAGCGTAGAACCCATCGGTGGCACAGATACGCAGTATTTT. This gives the protein CASSVEPIGGTDTQYF.

The genes are TRBV5-1 and TRBJ1-3; 9 nucleotides match TRBD1. Germline lookup yields CDR1 SGHRS and CDR2 YFSETQ. This CDR3 has 16 residues. Trimming took 0 bases from V and 1 from J; bases not matched to a gene: 2. The CDR3, as DNA: TGCGCCAGCAGCTTGGGACAGGGGGAATCTGGAAACACCATATATTTT. Its translation is CASSLGQGESGNTIYF.

V is TRBV5-6 and J is TRBJ2-3; 11 nucleotides line up with TRBD2. Germline CDR1 is SGHDT and CDR2 is YYEEEE. Germline trimming cut 3 bases from V and 3 bases from J; bases unmatched to any gene: 6. The CDR3 totals 16 residues. This CDR3 is CASSSETSGETDTQYF. The CDR3 region has the DNA TGTGCCAGCAGCTCGGAGACTAGCGGGGAGACAGATACGCAGTATTTT. The entire variable domain, with the rest obtained from reference TRBV5-6 and TRBJ2-3, is as follows: DAGVTQSPTHLIKTRGQQVTLRCSPKSGHDTVSWYQQALGQGPQFIFQYYEEEERQRGNFPDRFSGHQFPNYSSELNVNALLLGDSALYLCASSSETSGETDTQYFGPGTRLTVL.

This clone was seen a few times. The chain joins TRBV3-1 (or the pseudogene TRBV3-2) to TRBJ1-3; D is undetermined. CDR1 is LGHDT, CDR2 YNNKEL, per germline (reference sequence). V dropped 0 bases and J dropped 0 bases, with 9 bases sitting between them. The CDR3 totals 16 residues. CDR3 loop: CASSQDPYSSGNTIYF. The CDR3 DNA reads as TGTGCCAGCAGCCAAGATCCCTATAGCTCTGGAAACACCATATATTTT.